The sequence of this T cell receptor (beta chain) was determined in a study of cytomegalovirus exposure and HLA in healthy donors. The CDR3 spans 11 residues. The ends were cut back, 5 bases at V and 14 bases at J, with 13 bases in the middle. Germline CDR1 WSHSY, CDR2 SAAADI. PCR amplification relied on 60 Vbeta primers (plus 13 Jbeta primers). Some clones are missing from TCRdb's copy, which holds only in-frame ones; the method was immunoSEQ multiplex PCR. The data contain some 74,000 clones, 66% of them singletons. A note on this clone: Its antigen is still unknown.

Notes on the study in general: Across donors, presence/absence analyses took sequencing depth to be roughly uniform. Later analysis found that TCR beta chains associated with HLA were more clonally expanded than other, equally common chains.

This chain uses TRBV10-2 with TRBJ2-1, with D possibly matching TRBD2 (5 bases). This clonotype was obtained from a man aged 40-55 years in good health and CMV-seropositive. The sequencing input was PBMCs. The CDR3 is CASSPGFGEFF. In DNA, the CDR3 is TGCGCCAGCAGTCCCGGTTTCGGGGAGTTCTTC.